The 16 T cell receptor beta chains listed next were all sequenced from one sample in a study of shared clonotypes between healthy human individuals. The assay was immunoSEQ multiplex PCR, and TCRdb's table has in-frame clones only and misses some. The sample has about 480,000 clones; 60% to 80% are singletons. The sequenced sample was PBMCs. The receptors derive from a woman aged 40 to 50 in good health. Some clones in this sample may be carry-over from other donors' samples.

The chain combines TRBV10-3 with TRBJ1-1; D call uncertain. The CDR3 length is 14 residues. Per germline, CDR1 ENHRY and CDR2 SYGVKD. Trimming removed 2 bases from V and 5 bases from J, with 12 bases in between. Written as DNA, the CDR3 is TGTGCCATCAGTGAGAGGCAGGTTCAAACTGAAGCTTTCTTT. Its translation is CAISERQVQTEAFF.

The V and J genes are TRBV7-2 and TRBJ1-4; D unclear. CDR3 length: 13 amino acids. The germline gives CDR1 SGHTA, CDR2 FQGNSA. Trimming pared 5 bases from V and 8 bases from J, leaving 12 bases between. This CDR3 reads CASSPRTVEKLFF. The CDR3 DNA reads as TGTGCCAGCAGCCCCCGGACGGTAGAAAAACTGTTTTTT.

On this clone: It differs at one base from a far larger clone, so likely a read error. The rearrangement links TRBV7-2 to TRBJ2-1; the D is unclear. The CDR3 contains 11 residues. CDR1 and CDR2 from the germline V gene are SGHTA and FQGNSA. The CDR3 nucleotides are TGTGCCGGCAGCTTCTACAATGAGCAGTTCTTC. This gives the protein CAGSFYNEQFF.

This sequence joins TRBV27 and TRBJ1-2; TRBD1 matches at 9 bases. CDR3 length: 12 residues. The ends lost 6 bases at V and 7 bases at J; junction bases unmatched: 3. Per germline, CDR1 MNHEY and CDR2 SMNVEV (reference sequence). The CDR3 nucleotides read TGTGCCAGCAGGACAGGGGGGTCTGGCTACACCTTC. Translating it yields CASRTGGSGYTF.

This clone has just a few counts. The rearrangement uses TRBV18 and TRBJ2-2, with 7 bases lining up with TRBD2. From germline, CDR1 is KGHSH and CDR2 LQKENI. This CDR3 comprises 16 residues. With V trimmed by 3 bases and J by 5 bases, 9 bases remained unmatched. CDR3 DNA: TGTGCCAGCTCACCCATCGGCGGGAGAGGTACCGGGGAGCTGTTTTTT. It codes for CASSPIGGRGTGELFF.

In this sample, this clone turned up a few times. The chain links TRBV2 to TRBJ1-2, with D hard to call. The germline CDR1 and CDR2 sequences are SNHLY and FYNNEI. With 4 bases removed from V and 5 bases from J, the gap between germline ends came to 8 bases. The CDR3 runs to 12 residues. CDR3 region: CASSGETYGYTF. The DNA for the CDR3 is TGTGCCAGCAGTGGAGAGACGTATGGCTACACCTTC. The full variable domain, with the rest looked up from reference TRBV2 and TRBJ1-2, is EPEVTQTPSHQVTQMGQEVILRCVPISNHLYFYWYRQILGQKVEFLVSFYNNEISEKSEIFDDQFSVERPDGSNFTLKIRSTKLEDSAMYFCASSGETYGYTFGSGTRLTVV.

The V gene is TRBV18, the J gene TRBJ1-5; 10 bases are shared with TRBD1. CDR1 and CDR2 (germline): KGHSH, LQKENI. V dropped 4 bases and J dropped 0; count of bases not matched to a gene: 6. This CDR3 is 17 amino acids long. The CDR3 DNA follows: TGTGCCAGCTCACGGGACAGGGGTCCCATTAGCAATCAGCCCCAGCATTTT. Amino acid sequence: CASSRDRGPISNQPQHF.

The J gene is TRBJ1-2, the V gene TRBV6-1; 8 bases are a match to TRBD1. Looked up from germline, CDR1 is MNHNS and CDR2 is SASEGT. The CDR3 has 14 amino acids. V lost 3 bases, J lost 3 bases, and 3 bases stayed unmatched. DNA of the CDR3: TGTGCCAGCAGTGATTACAGGGGGGACTATGGCTACACCTTC. It is translated as CASSDYRGDYGYTF.

In this sample, this clone turned up once. Germline and junction disagree at one end, which may indicate a read error. The chain uses TRBV7-7 and TRBJ2-1; the match to TRBD2 covers 9 bases. This CDR3 is built from 15 residues. CDR1 is SSHAT and CDR2 is FNYEAQ in the germline V gene (reference sequence). As DNA, the CDR3 is TGTGCTAGCAGCCCCGCGGGAGGGGGGGACAATGAGCAGTTCTTC. Translated, it gives CASSPAGGGDNEQFF.

This chain links TRBV19 with TRBJ1-1, with TRBD1 as a possible D gene (5 bases). Deletions cut 9 bases from V and 5 bases from J, with 16 bases between. Germline CDR1 and CDR2: LNHDA and SQIVND (reference sequence). The CDR3 extends over 13 amino acids. The CDR3 bases are TGTGCCAGCACCGAGAGGGGTCGGACTGAAGCTTTCTTT. Amino acid sequence: CASTERGRTEAFF.

This sequence joins TRBV11-3 and TRBJ2-5; 7 positions match TRBD1. CDR3 length: 13 residues. Unmatched junction bases numbered 1, after V lost 4 bases and J lost 2 bases. Germline loops: CDR1 SGHNT, CDR2 YENEEA. Written as DNA, the CDR3 is TGTGCCAGCAGCTCGACAGGGCAAGAGACCCAGTACTTC. Its translation: CASSSTGQETQYF.

This chain joins TRBV29-1 and TRBJ1-2; D is unresolved. Germline assignment: CDR1 SQVTM and CDR2 ANQGSEA. Trimming cost V 2 bases and J 6 bases, with 10 bases left between them. The CDR3 length is 12 residues. CDR3 sequence (DNA): TGCAGCGTTGAAAGGGAGGAGCATGGCTACACCTTC. Its protein product is CSVEREEHGYTF.

The rearrangement links TRBV7-2 to TRBJ2-7; 10 nucleotides agree with TRBD2. Trimming removed 2 bases from V and 2 bases from J; junction bases left unmatched: 0. In germline, CDR1 is SGHTA, CDR2 FQGNSA. This CDR3 spans 14 amino acids. In nucleotides, the CDR3 is TGTGCCAGCAGCTTAACTAGCGGGACCTACGAGCAGTACTTC. As protein: CASSLTSGTYEQYF.

The V gene is TRBV25-1, the J gene TRBJ1-2; D gene unclear. Germline V gene sequence: CDR1 MGHDK, CDR2 SYGVNS. CDR3 length equals 13 residues. V was cut by 1 base and J by 4 bases, with 7 bases left in between. CDR3 in DNA: TGTGCCAGCAGTGAATCGACTCTCTATGGCTACACCTTC. Protein product: CASSESTLYGYTF.

V and J are TRBV28 and TRBJ1-5; D unclear. This CDR3 has 13 residues. Per the germline V gene, CDR1 is MDHEN and CDR2 is SYDVKM. The V and J ends lost 1 base and 4 bases respectively, with 5 bases between them. In DNA form, the CDR3 reads TGTGCCAGCAGTTTATTTTCAAATCAGCCCCAGCATTTT. Its translation is CASSLFSNQPQHF.

This clone was seen at least ten times. The rearrangement uses TRBV10-3 and TRBJ2-1, with D possibly TRBD1 on 6 matching bases. Trimming cost V 6 bases and J 8 bases, with 14 bases left between them. This CDR3 contains 13 residues. Per germline, CDR1 ENHRY and CDR2 SYGVKD. CDR3 region: CAISAVQGYEQFF. DNA for the CDR3: TGTGCCATCAGCGCTGTACAGGGCTATGAGCAGTTCTTC.